These 19 T cell receptor beta chains originate from one sample sequenced in a study of blood T cell repertoires in COVID-19. Repertoires were generated with immunoSEQ multiplex PCR, while TCRdb's copy carries only in-frame clones and drops some. The sample carries about 250,000 clones, more than 70% recorded once. The sequenced material came from peripheral blood. The receptor source for this set is a man older than 75 with acute or convalescent COVID-19.

Turning to this clone: The junction departs from the called germline gene at one end, perhaps through a read error. This chain uses TRBV7-7 with TRBJ2-7; no clear D. Germline V gene data show CDR1 as SSHAT and CDR2 as FNYEAQ (reference sequence). This CDR3 contains 13 residues. Written as DNA, the CDR3 is TGTGCTAGCAGTTACGCCCGAGGTTACGAGCAGTACTTC. The encoded protein is CASSYARGYEQYF.

The rearrangement joins TRBV7-3 to TRBJ2-5; possibly TRBD2 for D (6 bases). The CDR3 runs to 14 residues. CDR1 and CDR2 from the germline V gene are SGHTA and FQGTGA. The V end lost 1 base, the J end lost 1 base, and 7 bases lay between the germline ends. CDR3 nucleotide sequence: TGTGCCAGCAGCTTAATGGGGGGCCAAGAGACCCAGTACTTC. It codes for CASSLMGGQETQYF.

This chain connects TRBV2 to TRBJ1-3, with D possibly matching TRBD1 (5 bases). V lost 6 bases and J 0 bases, leaving 9 bases between the germline ends. CDR3 length equals 14 residues. Germline V gives CDR1 SNHLY, CDR2 FYNNEI. The CDR3 sequence is CASRADSSGNTIYF. The CDR3 coding sequence is TGTGCCAGCAGGGCAGACAGCTCTGGAAACACCATATATTTT.

The chain employs TRBV11-2 and TRBJ1-5; 8 bases agree with TRBD1. This CDR3 is 15 amino acids long. Trimming removed 4 bases from V and 6 bases from J; junction bases left unmatched: 8. Germline V lookup: CDR1 SGHAT, CDR2 FQNNGV. The CDR3 DNA follows: TGTGCCAGCAGCTACGGACAGGGTGGAATTCAGCCCCAGCATTTT. It codes for CASSYGQGGIQPQHF.

This clone came up once. The rearrangement links TRBV14 to TRBJ2-1; no definite D call. The V gene's germline CDR1 is SGHDN and CDR2 FVKESK. Deletions cut 0 bases from V and 10 bases from J, with 7 bases between. CDR3 length: 12 residues. CDR3 loop: CASSQEVGEQFF. The DNA for the CDR3 is TGTGCCAGCAGCCAAGAGGTGGGCGAGCAGTTCTTC.

The rearrangement links TRBV7-9 to TRBJ1-2, with a tentative D call TRBD1 (6 bases). V was pared by 4 bases and J by 0 bases, with 15 bases between. The germline gives CDR1 SEHNR, CDR2 FQNEAQ (reference sequence). The CDR3 has 16 residues. CDR3 bases: TGTGCCAGCAGCTCGCCCCGACAGGCAACTAACTATGGCTACACCTTC. As protein: CASSSPRQATNYGYTF. The variable domain in full, completed from reference TRBV7-9 and TRBJ1-2, reads DTGVSQNPRHKITKRGQNVTFRCDPISEHNRLYWYRQTLGQGPEFLTYFQNEAQLEKSRLLSDRFSAERPKGSFSTLEIQRTEQGDSAMYLCASSSPRQATNYGYTFGSGTRLTVV.

In DNA, the CDR3 is TGTGCCAGCAGCTTAGGACAGGCCGCAGGCACTGAAGCTTTCTTT. Translating gives CASSLGQAAGTEAFF. The chain links TRBV5-6 to TRBJ1-1; 7 positions match TRBD1. This CDR3 has 15 residues. The germline CDR1 and CDR2 sequences are SGHDT and YYEEEE. V was pared by 2 bases and J by 4 bases, with 8 bases of the junction left unmatched.

The V and J genes are TRBV5-1 and TRBJ1-1, with D perhaps matching TRBD1 (6 bases). Trimming pared 6 bases from V and 3 bases from J, leaving 15 bases between. The CDR3 loop spans 14 amino acids. Germline lookup yields CDR1 SGHRS and CDR2 YFSETQ. CDR3 protein: CASIWGPGYTEAFF. In DNA, the CDR3 is TGCGCCAGCATTTGGGGGCCTGGGTACACTGAAGCTTTCTTT.

This rearrangement joins TRBV6-5 to TRBJ1-3; possible D gene TRBD1, 6 bases. Trimming removed 5 bases at V and 0 bases at J, with 11 bases between. Germline loops: CDR1 MNHEY, CDR2 SVGAGI. The CDR3 contains 15 residues. The CDR3 coding sequence is TGTGCCAGCAGTACCACAGGGTACTCTGGAAACACCATATATTTT. This codes for CASSTTGYSGNTIYF.

This sequence joins TRBV27 and TRBJ2-2; 11 bases fit TRBD2. This CDR3 contains 16 residues. From germline, CDR1 is MNHEY and CDR2 SMNVEV (reference sequence). V lost 8 bases, J lost 0 bases, and 5 bases stayed unmatched. CDR3 nucleotide sequence: TGTGCCAGCCATGGGACTAGCGGATCGAACACCGGGGAGCTGTTTTTT. Amino acids: CASHGTSGSNTGELFF.

The genes are TRBV28 and TRBJ2-3; the match to TRBD1 covers 7 bases. Losses at the gene ends were 5 bases for V and 4 bases for J; bases not matched to a gene: 0. This CDR3 spans 12 amino acids. Germline loops: CDR1 MDHEN, CDR2 SYDVKM. The CDR3 loop is CASSTGADTQYF. The CDR3 bases are TGTGCCAGCAGTACAGGGGCAGATACGCAGTATTTT.

The chain uses TRBV28 and TRBJ1-2, with D maybe TRBD1 (6 bases). This CDR3 has 14 amino acids. With 2 bases removed from V and 8 bases from J, the gap between germline ends came to 15 bases. The germline gives CDR1 MDHEN, CDR2 SYDVKM. CDR3 residues: CASSLLTGTSGYTF. CDR3 in DNA: TGTGCCAGCAGTTTACTTACAGGGACTAGCGGCTACACCTTC.

The V gene is TRBV6-5, the J gene TRBJ2-7; 14 nucleotides match TRBD2. CDR1 is MNHEY, CDR2 SVGAGI, per germline. The CDR3 totals 14 residues. V lost 5 bases to trimming and J lost 7 bases; unmatched junction nucleotides: 4. CDR3 protein: CASSTTSGRAEQYF. As DNA, the CDR3 is TGTGCCAGCAGTACGACTAGCGGGAGGGCTGAGCAGTACTTC.

V gene TRBV19 combines with J gene TRBJ2-5; 9 bases line up with TRBD1. The CDR3 loop spans 15 amino acids. V dropped 5 bases and J dropped 4; count of bases not matched to a gene: 8. Germline values: CDR1 LNHDA, CDR2 SQIVND (reference sequence). In nucleotides, the CDR3 is TGTGCCAGTAGTCCACAATCACAGGGGGCAGAGACCCAGTACTTC. Encoded protein: CASSPQSQGAETQYF.

V usage is TRBV28 and J usage is TRBJ1-1; 8 bases align to TRBD1. Losses at the gene ends were 6 bases for V and 11 bases for J; bases not matched to a gene: 11. This CDR3 has 13 residues. Germline CDR1 MDHEN, CDR2 SYDVKM. In DNA, the CDR3 is TGTGCCAGCAGCCGACAGGGGCCTTTGACTGCTTTCTTT. This codes for CASSRQGPLTAFF.

V usage is TRBV6-1 and J usage is TRBJ1-4; 7 nucleotides line up with TRBD1. Trimming cost V 2 bases and J 5 bases; bases outside gene matches: 5. The CDR3 is made up of 15 amino acids. Germline CDR1 reads MNHNS; CDR2 reads SASEGT. Here the CDR3 DNA reads TGTGCCAGCAGTGAACCTACAGGGGACAATGAAAAACTGTTTTTT. It yields the protein CASSEPTGDNEKLFF.

The rearrangement joins TRBV4-1 to TRBJ2-7, with D perhaps TRBD2 (5 bases). The germline gives CDR1 MGHRA, CDR2 YSYEKL. V was clipped by 0 bases and J by 3 bases, with 18 bases between them. The CDR3 covers 17 residues. The CDR3 loop is CASSQDRVGSALYEQYF. For the CDR3, the DNA is TGCGCCAGCAGCCAAGATCGGGTCGGTAGCGCCCTCTACGAGCAGTACTTC.

The rearrangement uses TRBV6-5 and TRBJ1-6, with unresolved D. There are 14 residues in the CDR3. Germline V gene data show CDR1 as MNHEY and CDR2 as SVGAGI. The V gene lost 2 bases and the J gene lost 9 bases, with 11 bases spanning the gap. CDR3 in amino acids: CASSYGSGVSPLHF. Here the CDR3 DNA reads TGTGCCAGCAGTTACGGTTCTGGAGTTTCACCCCTCCACTTT.

V usage is TRBV9 and J usage is TRBJ1-6, with a tentative D call TRBD1 (5 bases). There are 14 residues in the CDR3. Trimming removed 3 bases from V and 5 bases from J, with 9 bases in between. Germline V CDR1 and CDR2: SGDLS, YYNGEE. The CDR3 here is CASSAQGNNSPLHF. The CDR3 region has the DNA TGTGCCAGCAGCGCCCAGGGTAATAATTCACCCCTCCACTTT.